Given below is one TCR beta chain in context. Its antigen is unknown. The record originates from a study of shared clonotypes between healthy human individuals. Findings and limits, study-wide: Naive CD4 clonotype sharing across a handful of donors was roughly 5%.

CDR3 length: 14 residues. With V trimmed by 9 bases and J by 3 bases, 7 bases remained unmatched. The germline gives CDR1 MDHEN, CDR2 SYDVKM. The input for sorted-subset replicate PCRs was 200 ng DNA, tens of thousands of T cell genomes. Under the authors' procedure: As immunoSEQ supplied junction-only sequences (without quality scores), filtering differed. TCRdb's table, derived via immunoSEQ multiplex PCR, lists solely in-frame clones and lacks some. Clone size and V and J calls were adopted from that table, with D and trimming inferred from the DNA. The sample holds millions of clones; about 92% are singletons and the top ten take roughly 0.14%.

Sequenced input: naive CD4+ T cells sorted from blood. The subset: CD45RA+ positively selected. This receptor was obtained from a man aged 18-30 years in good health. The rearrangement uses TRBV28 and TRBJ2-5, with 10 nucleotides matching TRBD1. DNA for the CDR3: TGTGCCAGTAACGCCGGGACAGGGGAAGAGACCCAGTACTTC. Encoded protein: CASNAGTGEETQYF.